The 31 T cell receptor beta chains presented below share a single source sample, sequenced in a study of T cells in women clearing cervical HPV infection. The repertoire was sequenced with immunoSEQ multiplex PCR; TCRdb's copy has only in-frame clones and lacks some. The data include approximately 38,000 clones; the top ten clones carry 6.5% to 9%. Sample: blood buffy coat. The receptors stem from a woman between 18 and 75 years old with a cervical HPV16 infection that either progressed to CIN3+ or cleared (not recorded which).

As to this clone: The read terminates 3 residues before the CDR3 end, so the remaining end is supplied by the germline J gene. The V gene is TRBV10-3, the J gene TRBJ2-7; 7 nucleotides align to TRBD2. Germline lookup yields CDR1 ENHRY and CDR2 SYGVKD. Germline trimming cut 11 bases from V and 6 bases from J; bases unmatched to any gene: 16. The CDR3 sequence is 14 residues long. Partial CDR3 DNA: TGTGCCGCCGCCTGGGGGGGATCGGTTGGCGAG. It codes for CAAAWGGSVGE. The CDR3 in full is CAAAWGGSVGEQYF.

Comments on this clone: The missing CDR3 end, 3 residues past where the read stops, is filled in from the germline J gene. V is TRBV20-1 and J is TRBJ1-1; 9 nucleotides line up with TRBD1. Germline CDR1 and CDR2: DFQATT and SNEGSKA (reference sequence). Trimming at V came to 6 bases and at J to 1 base, leaving 12 bases not matched to a gene. The CDR3 extends over 16 amino acids. CDR3 DNA, as far as it was read: TGCAGTGCGGAGGGGGGACAGGGTAGAAGGAACACTGAA. It specifies CSAEGGQGRRNTE. In full, the CDR3 reads CSAEGGQGRRNTEAFF.

As to this clone: The CDR3 is cut off 3 residues early in the read; its end comes from the germline J gene. This sequence joins TRBV5-1 and TRBJ2-1, with D perhaps TRBD2 (5 bases). Germline-derived CDR1 and CDR2 are SGHRS and YFSETQ. Trimming removed 5 bases at V and 2 bases at J, with 14 bases between. CDR3 size: 15 residues. The covered CDR3 bases are TGCGCCAGCAGGGACTCTTTCAGCGCCTACAATGAG. Its translation is CASRDSFSAYNE. The complete CDR3 reads CASRDSFSAYNEQFF.

With regard to this clone: The read terminates 3 residues before the CDR3 end, so the remaining end is supplied by the germline J gene. The chain recombines TRBV7-3 with TRBJ2-3; D is perhaps TRBD1 (6 bases). Germline V gives CDR1 SGHTA, CDR2 FQGTGA. The CDR3 extends over 15 amino acids. The CDR3 sequence: CASSATGTPQETQYF. The CDR3 bases that were read are TGTGCCAGCAGCGCGACCGGGACACCTCAAGAGACG.

Turning to this clone: The sequenced fragment ends 3 residues before the CDR3 boundary, so the rest is inferred from the germline J gene. The rearrangement joins TRBV20-1 to TRBJ1-6; D is possibly TRBD1 (6 bases). Per germline, CDR1 DFQATT and CDR2 SNEGSKA (reference sequence). The CDR3 is made up of 14 amino acids. V lost 6 bases to trimming and J lost 0 bases, with 9 bases between them. CDR3 bases read: TGCAGTGCCTGGGACAACTCCTATAATTCACCC. Translated, it gives CSAWDNSYNSP. The full CDR3 is CSAWDNSYNSPLHF.

By frequency, this clone is medium-sized. The CDR3 end falls 3 residues outside the read, so it is completed with the germline J gene. V is TRBV7-2 and J is TRBJ2-3, with D possibly matching TRBD2 (6 bases). Trimming took 5 bases from V and 8 from J, leaving 20 bases between them. The germline CDR1 and CDR2 sequences are SGHTA and FQGNSA. CDR3 length: 15 residues. The covered CDR3 bases are TGTGCCAGCAGCCCCCTCTCCCAGCGGGCGAGTACG. Translated: CASSPLSQRAST. Given in full, the CDR3 is CASSPLSQRASTQYF.

Note on this clone: The sequence runs out 3 residues before the end of the CDR3; the remainder is reconstructed from the germline J gene. The J gene is TRBJ2-7, the V gene TRBV20-1; TRBD2 aligns across 10 bases. Germline CDR1 and CDR2: DFQATT and SNEGSKA (reference sequence). The CDR3 runs 14 residues. Germline trimming cut 5 bases from V and 4 bases from J; bases unmatched to any gene: 8. CDR3 in amino acids: CSALSASGGYEQYF. Incomplete CDR3 DNA: TGCAGTGCTCTTTCCGCTAGCGGGGGTTACGAG.

Comment on this clone: The read terminates 3 residues ahead of where the CDR3 ends, so the germline J gene completes it. The rearrangement uses TRBV19 and TRBJ1-4; tentative D call: TRBD1 (5 bases). Per germline, CDR1 LNHDA and CDR2 SQIVND (reference sequence). Trimming pared 4 bases from V and 5 bases from J, leaving 20 bases between. This CDR3 is 17 amino acids long. The part of the CDR3 DNA that was read is TGTGCCAGTAGTACACGAGGGACTGGAGAGCCCAATGAAAAA. Translation: CASSTRGTGEPNEK. The full CDR3 sequence reads CASSTRGTGEPNEKLFF. Drawing the rest from reference TRBV19 and TRBJ1-4, the complete variable domain is DGGITQSPKYLFRKEGQNVTLSCEQNLNHDAMYWYRQDPGQGLRLIYYSQIVNDFQKGDIAEGYSVSREKKESFPLTVTSAQKNPTAFYLCASSTRGTGEPNEKLFFGSGTQLSVL.

A note on this clone: The read ends 3 residues before the CDR3 terminus; that terminus is restored from the germline J gene. The chain links TRBV5-1 to TRBJ2-1, with D tentatively TRBD1 (6 bases). Trimming cost V 0 bases and J 4 bases, with 8 bases left between them. The germline V gene encodes CDR1 SGHRS and CDR2 YFSETQ. The CDR3 totals 14 residues. The CDR3 DNA, read in part, is TGCGCCAGCAGCTTGGCGGACAGTTACAATGAG. Residues: CASSLADSYNE. The full CDR3 protein is CASSLADSYNEQFF.

On this clone: The read terminates 3 residues before the CDR3 end, so the remaining end is supplied by the germline J gene. The chain has TRBV5-6 and TRBJ1-4; D unresolved. The CDR3 runs to 12 residues. CDR1 SGHDT and CDR2 YYEEEE come from the germline V gene. CDR3 DNA (partial): TGTGCCAGCAGCTCCTATAATTCACCA. This translates into CASSSYNSP. The entire CDR3 reads CASSSYNSPLFF.

Concerning this clone itself: The sequence runs out 3 residues before the end of the CDR3; the remainder is reconstructed from the germline J gene. The chain joins TRBV18 to TRBJ2-7, with D possibly TRBD2 on 6 matching bases. Trimming removed 4 bases at V and 0 bases at J, with 13 bases between. CDR1 is KGHSH and CDR2 is LQKENI in the germline V gene. This CDR3 has 15 residues. The CDR3 here is CASSLLGTSSYEQYF. The covered CDR3 bases are TGTGCCAGCTCACTCTTAGGGACTTCCTCCTACGAG.

As concerns this clone: The CDR3 goes on 3 residues after the read ends, and that part is filled in from the germline J gene. V is TRBV20-1 and J is TRBJ1-4; perhaps TRBD1 as D (5 bases). Trimming cost V 1 base and J 4 bases, with 16 bases left between them. This CDR3 is 16 amino acids long. Germline loops: CDR1 DFQATT, CDR2 SNEGSKA (reference sequence). CDR3 residues: CSARVPPAGVNEKLFF. CDR3 DNA, as far as it was read: TGCAGTGCTAGAGTCCCACCGGCGGGGGTTAATGAAAAA.

CDR3 protein: CASTHADRQASPLHF. Incomplete CDR3 DNA: TGTGCCAGCACCCACGCGGACAGGCAGGCTTCACCC. The chain recombines TRBV6-2 or TRBV6-3 with TRBJ1-6; 7 bases match TRBD1. The observed sequence ends 3 residues before the CDR3 terminus, with the missing tail filled in from the germline J gene. CDR1 is MNHEY, CDR2 SVGEGT, per germline. This CDR3 spans 15 amino acids. With V trimmed by 7 bases and J by 9 bases, 12 bases remained unmatched.

Comments on this clone: The read gets to within 3 residues of the CDR3 end, and the germline J gene fills in the rest. The chain employs TRBV19 and TRBJ1-5; D is unresolved. V lost 6 bases and J 2 bases, leaving 5 bases between the germline ends. CDR3 length: 12 residues. CDR1 and CDR2 (germline): LNHDA, SQIVND (reference sequence). The CDR3 protein is CASRYGNQPQHF. CDR3 DNA, as far as it was read: TGTGCCAGTAGGTATGGCAATCAGCCC.

As regards this clone: The CDR3 extends 3 residues past the end of the read, so its final part is completed from the germline J gene. The chain employs TRBV6-2 or TRBV6-3 and TRBJ1-2; no clear D. CDR1 is MNHEY and CDR2 is SVGEGT in the germline V gene. The CDR3 has 15 residues. The DNA read from the CDR3 is TGTGCCAGCAGTTATGAGCGGGGAATAGATTACGAC. As protein: CASSYERGIDYD. The whole CDR3 sequence reads CASSYERGIDYDYTF.

As for this clone: Read sequence stops 3 residues before the CDR3 end, and the germline J gene provides the missing end. The J gene is TRBJ2-5, the V gene TRBV23-1; TRBD2 might be the D (5 bases). TRBV23-1 carries the ORF label, with uncertain function. The V gene lost 5 bases and the J gene lost 0 bases, with 13 bases spanning the gap. CDR3 length equals 15 residues. The CDR3 is CASSERTDYQETQYF. The CDR3 DNA, read in part, is TGCGCCAGCAGTGAGAGGACGGACTACCAAGAGACC.

In regard to this clone: The CDR3 goes on 3 residues after the read ends, and that part is filled in from the germline J gene. V gene TRBV18 combines with J gene TRBJ1-5, with D possibly being TRBD1 (6 bases). This CDR3 is 16 amino acids long. CDR1 is KGHSH, CDR2 LQKENI, per germline. Between the trimmed V and J ends, which lost 3 bases and 7 bases, there was a span of 19 bases. The CDR3 loop is CASSPRGIGGGQPQHF. The CDR3 DNA, read in part, is TGTGCCAGCTCACCCCGCGGTATAGGGGGAGGCCAGCCC.

As regards this clone: The CDR3 goes on 3 residues after the read ends, and that part is filled in from the germline J gene. This chain connects TRBV25-1 to TRBJ2-5; TRBD1 aligns across 8 bases. The CDR3 consists of 17 residues. Germline V gene data show CDR1 as MGHDK and CDR2 as SYGVNS. V was pared by 3 bases and J by 6 bases, with 15 bases of the junction left unmatched. CDR3 sequence: CASSDTSGQGGGQTQYF. CDR3 DNA (partial): TGTGCCAGCAGTGATACTTCAGGACAGGGCGGTGGACAGACC. Supplemented by reference TRBV25-1 and TRBJ2-5, the full variable domain reads EADIYQTPRYLVIGTGKKITLECSQTMGHDKMYWYQQDPGMELHLIHYSYGVNSTEKGDLSSESTVSRIRTEHFPLTLESARPSHTSQYLCASSDTSGQGGGQTQYFGPGTRLLVL.

With respect to this clone: The missing CDR3 end, 3 residues past where the read stops, is filled in from the germline J gene. The chain carries TRBV10-1 and TRBJ2-2; D is unresolved. In germline, CDR1 is WNHNN, CDR2 SYGVQD (reference sequence). Trimming pared 3 bases from V and 6 bases from J, leaving 11 bases between. The CDR3 is made up of 14 amino acids. The CDR3 bases that were read are TGCGCCAGCAGTGATAACAATGCCCCCGGGGAG. Protein: CASSDNNAPGE. The entire CDR3 sequence reads CASSDNNAPGELFF.

With regard to this clone: The read falls 3 residues short of the CDR3 end, and the missing part is taken from the germline J gene. The chain joins TRBV7-9 to TRBJ1-1; D is perhaps TRBD1 (6 bases). Germline V gene lookup returns CDR1 SEHNR and CDR2 FQNEAQ (reference sequence). The length of the CDR3 is 15 residues. V gave up 5 bases and J gave up 2 bases, with 15 bases separating them. CDR3 protein: CASSAGHRPNTEAFF. The CDR3 DNA, read in part, is TGTGCCAGCAGCGCGGGACACCGACCTAACACTGAA.

Regarding this clone: Read coverage stops 3 residues before the CDR3 terminus; the germline J gene supplies the remainder. This chain uses TRBV7-9 with TRBJ2-1; 9 bases line up with TRBD1. Germline V gene sequence: CDR1 SEHNR, CDR2 FQNEAQ (reference sequence). This CDR3 has 15 residues. The V and J ends lost 3 bases and 9 bases, in that order; junction bases with no gene match: 9. The sequenced part of the CDR3 DNA is TGTGCCAGCAGCTTTGGATATGGGACAGGGCGTGAG. This encodes CASSFGYGTGRE. The complete CDR3 sequence is CASSFGYGTGREQFF.

The CDR3 bases that were read are TGTGCCAGCAGTTACTTCGGCGGGGAG. Translation: CASSYFGGE. The complete CDR3 reads CASSYFGGELFF. V usage is TRBV6-2 or TRBV6-3 and J usage is TRBJ2-2; D uncertain. The sequence runs out 3 residues before the end of the CDR3; the remainder is reconstructed from the germline J gene. From germline, CDR1 is MNHEY and CDR2 SVGEGT. V was cut by 1 base and J by 7 bases, with 4 bases left in between. This CDR3 comprises 12 residues.

This clone is deemed medium-sized (0.01 to 0.1%) by its frequency. The read terminates 3 residues ahead of where the CDR3 ends, so the germline J gene completes it. The chain links TRBV29-1 to TRBJ2-7; possible D gene TRBD1, 5 bases. Trimming stripped 6 bases from V and 3 bases from J, with 12 bases between. The germline gives CDR1 SQVTM, CDR2 ANQGSEA. The CDR3 has 12 amino acids. Partial CDR3 DNA: TGCAGCGTCCAGACAGTCAACTACGAG. As protein: CSVQTVNYE. From start to end, the CDR3 is CSVQTVNYEQYF.

Worth noting for this clone: The sequence runs out 3 residues before the end of the CDR3; the remainder is reconstructed from the germline J gene. This chain links TRBV13 with TRBJ2-5; TRBD2 might be the D (5 bases). Per the germline V gene, CDR1 is PRHDT and CDR2 is FYEKMQ (reference sequence). Between the trimmed V and J ends, which lost 5 bases and 2 bases, there was a span of 15 bases. CDR3 size: 15 residues. The CDR3 region is CASSARVAFQETQYF. The sequenced part of the CDR3 DNA is TGTGCCAGCAGCGCCCGGGTAGCGTTTCAAGAGACC.

As concerns this clone: Read sequence stops 3 residues before the CDR3 end, and the germline J gene provides the missing end. The chain is built from TRBV27 and TRBJ2-7; D may be TRBD2 (6 bases). This CDR3 region has 11 residues. Deletions cut 10 bases from V and 3 bases from J, with 10 bases between. The germline CDR1 and CDR2 sequences are MNHEY and SMNVEV (reference sequence). This chain's CDR3 is CATTRGYEQYF. The sequenced part of the CDR3 DNA is TGTGCCACCACGCGGGGCTACGAG.

Turning to this clone: Read coverage stops 3 residues before the CDR3 terminus; the germline J gene supplies the remainder. The chain uses TRBV5-1 and TRBJ2-7; 9 nucleotides match TRBD1. After removal of 2 bases from V and 3 bases from J, the junction contained 9 bases not matched to a gene. Per germline, CDR1 SGHRS and CDR2 YFSETQ. The CDR3 totals 16 residues. Partial CDR3 DNA: TGCGCCAGCAGCTTATCGTGGACAGGGGTTCTCTACGAG. Amino acid sequence: CASSLSWTGVLYE. The CDR3 reads in full as CASSLSWTGVLYEQYF.

Regarding this clone: Read data end 3 residues before the CDR3 end; the end is taken from the germline J gene. V gene TRBV18 combines with J gene TRBJ1-4, with D hard to call. The CDR3 sequence is 14 residues long. In germline, CDR1 is KGHSH, CDR2 LQKENI. CDR3 amino acids: CASFSGRPSSPLFF. The covered CDR3 bases are TGTGCCAGCTTCTCGGGGAGGCCCAGTTCACCA.

A note on this clone: The DNA ends 3 residues before the CDR3 does, and the rest of the CDR3 is filled in from the germline J gene. V gene TRBV9 combines with J gene TRBJ1-6; 8 nucleotides match TRBD1. Losses at the gene ends were 3 bases for V and 9 bases for J; bases not matched to a gene: 8. The CDR3 runs 15 residues. CDR1 is SGDLS and CDR2 is YYNGEE in the germline V gene. The CDR3 DNA, read in part, is TGTGCCAGCAGCGGCGGGACAGGTTGGTCTTCACCC. The encoded protein is CASSGGTGWSSP. The full CDR3 is CASSGGTGWSSPLHF. Drawing the rest from reference TRBV9 and TRBJ1-6, the complete variable domain is DSGVTQTPKHLITATGQRVTLRCSPRSGDLSVYWYQQSLDQGLQFLIQYYNGEERAKGNILERFSAQQFPDLHSELNLSSLELGDSALYFCASSGGTGWSSPLHFGNGTRLTVT.

About this clone: From the germline J gene comes the end of the CDR3, since the read stops 3 residues before it. The chain couples TRBV6-2 or TRBV6-3 to TRBJ2-2; 7 bases agree with TRBD1. Germline lookup yields CDR1 MNHEY and CDR2 SVGEGT. The CDR3 has 15 residues. After removal of 6 bases from V and 6 bases from J, the junction contained 10 bases not matched to a gene. The CDR3 is CASSKGQIKAGELFF. CDR3 bases read: TGTGCCAGCAGCAAGGGACAGATCAAAGCCGGGGAG.

To note about this clone: The read ends 3 residues before the CDR3 terminus; that terminus is restored from the germline J gene. The chain joins TRBV10-3 to TRBJ2-1, with 7 bases that match TRBD1. The CDR3 length is 13 residues. J gave up 5 bases and V 5 bases, and 3 bases lay outside the gene matches. Germline V CDR1 and CDR2: ENHRY, SYGVKD. The CDR3 bases that were read are TGTGCCATCAGTCCAGGGGGACACAATGAG. Its translation is CAISPGGHNE. The whole CDR3 is CAISPGGHNEQFF.

About this clone: The CDR3 goes on 3 residues after the read ends, and that part is filled in from the germline J gene. The chain couples TRBV6-2 or TRBV6-3 to TRBJ1-1; 7 bases line up with TRBD1. Germline CDR1 reads MNHEY; CDR2 reads SVGEGT. The CDR3 has 15 residues. V gave up 7 bases and J gave up 1 base; unmatched junction bases: 9. The DNA read from the CDR3 is TGTGCCAGCACCGAACGGGGACAGAAGAACACTGAA. Amino acids: CASTERGQKNTE. The entire CDR3 is CASTERGQKNTEAFF.